Presented here are 31 T cell receptor beta chains from one specimen sequenced in a study of cytomegalovirus exposure and HLA in healthy donors. The table came from immunoSEQ multiplex PCR; TCRdb's copy has only in-frame clones and leaves some out. The table includes some 140,000 clones, 75% to 90% detected once. The specimen was PBMCs. The receptors come from a man between 18 and 29 years old in good health and CMV-seropositive.

This clone was detected a few times. The chain carries TRBV19 and TRBJ2-7; no definite D call. Germline CDR1 reads LNHDA; CDR2 reads SQIVND (reference sequence). The V end lost 1 base, the J end lost 3 bases, and 7 bases lay between the germline ends. This CDR3 spans 13 amino acids. The CDR3 coding sequence is TGTGCCAGTAGTATAGGTAGTGTCTACGAGCAGTACTTC. Translation: CASSIGSVYEQYF.

In its sample, this clone was seen once. This chain joins TRBV9 and TRBJ2-1; D might be TRBD2 (5 bases). The CDR3 is 14 residues long. The germline V gene encodes CDR1 SGDLS and CDR2 YYNGEE. With 3 bases removed from V and 6 bases from J, the gap between germline ends came to 13 bases. DNA for the CDR3: TGTGCCAGCAGCGAGGGTAGAGGGAGCAATGAGCAGTTCTTC. Translation gives CASSEGRGSNEQFF.

This clone was seen just once. This chain joins TRBV19 and TRBJ1-5, with D possibly being TRBD1 (5 bases). The germline V gene has CDR1 LNHDA and CDR2 SQIVND (reference sequence). V lost 3 bases to trimming and J lost 0 bases, with 9 bases between them. CDR3 length: 15 residues. CDR3 loop: CASSMGLNSNQPQHF. CDR3 nucleotide sequence: TGTGCCAGTAGTATGGGACTGAATAGCAATCAGCCCCAGCATTTT.

J is TRBJ2-2 and V is TRBV6-5; D might be TRBD1 (6 bases). The CDR3 loop spans 15 amino acids. The V gene's germline CDR1 is MNHEY and CDR2 SVGAGI. Trimming left V 6 bases short and J 1 base short, with 12 bases between. This chain's CDR3 is CASSPEGVNTGELFF. The CDR3, as DNA: TGTGCCAGCAGCCCCGAGGGGGTGAACACCGGGGAGCTGTTTTTT.

This chain joins TRBV6-4 and TRBJ2-1, with 9 positions matching TRBD2. Per germline, CDR1 MRHNA and CDR2 SNTAGT. The CDR3 runs 15 residues. V gave up 3 bases and J gave up 2 bases; unmatched junction bases: 2. The CDR3 loop is CASSESSGTYNEQFF. The CDR3 DNA reads TGTGCCAGCAGTGAGTCTAGCGGGACCTACAATGAGCAGTTCTTC.

The rearrangement links TRBV6-5 to TRBJ1-3; D unclear. Germline V gene sequence: CDR1 MNHEY, CDR2 SVGAGI. V lost 6 bases, J lost 0 bases, and 12 bases lay in between. This CDR3 comprises 15 residues. Here the CDR3 reads CASRIGLNSGNTIYF. DNA of the CDR3: TGTGCCAGCAGGATCGGACTGAACTCTGGAAACACCATATATTTT.

The genes are TRBV6-9 and TRBJ2-7, with D perhaps TRBD1 (6 bases). Trimming left V 8 bases short and J 2 bases short, with 16 bases between. The germline CDR1 and CDR2 sequences are MNHGY and SVAAGI. The CDR3 totals 14 residues. The CDR3 coding sequence is TGTGCCAGCGGATCCGGGACACGCGCCTACGAGCAGTACTTC. This gives the protein CASGSGTRAYEQYF.

The chain is built from TRBV6-5 and TRBJ2-7, with a weak D call TRBD2 (6 bases). V was shortened by 4 bases and J by 6 bases, with 13 bases between the two germline ends. The CDR3 is 13 residues long. Per germline, CDR1 MNHEY and CDR2 SVGAGI. The CDR3 protein is CASSLIGGIEQYF. The CDR3 DNA sequence: TGTGCCAGCAGTTTGATCGGGGGAATCGAGCAGTACTTC.

The J gene is TRBJ2-5, the V gene TRBV5-1, with TRBD1 identical over 9 bases. CDR3 length: 14 amino acids. With V trimmed by 5 bases and J by 5 bases, 7 bases remained unmatched. Germline V gene sequence: CDR1 SGHRS, CDR2 YFSETQ. CDR3 protein: CASSKRQGVETQYF. The CDR3 DNA is TGCGCCAGCAGTAAGAGACAGGGGGTTGAGACCCAGTACTTC.

The chain carries TRBV6-5 and TRBJ1-2, with 8 bases identical to TRBD1. The CDR3 covers 13 residues. After removal of 5 bases from V and 3 bases from J, the junction contained 2 bases not matched to a gene. From germline, CDR1 is MNHEY and CDR2 SVGAGI. The CDR3 DNA reads as TGTGCCAGCAGTCAGGACAGGGACTATGGCTACACCTTC. Translation gives CASSQDRDYGYTF.

This rearrangement joins TRBV19 to TRBJ2-1; 9 bases agree with TRBD1. CDR3 length: 15 amino acids. Per the germline V gene, CDR1 is LNHDA and CDR2 is SQIVND (reference sequence). V shed 3 bases, J shed 5 bases, and the junction held 5 bases outside the gene matches. The CDR3 DNA reads as TGTGCCAGTAGTATCCGGGGACAGGGAAACAATGAGCAGTTCTTC. Translated: CASSIRGQGNNEQFF. Filled out from reference TRBV19 and TRBJ2-1, the complete variable domain reads DGGITQSPKYLFRKEGQNVTLSCEQNLNHDAMYWYRQDPGQGLRLIYYSQIVNDFQKGDIAEGYSVSREKKESFPLTVTSAQKNPTAFYLCASSIRGQGNNEQFFGPGTRLTVL.

V is TRBV6-5 and J is TRBJ1-2, with a weak D call TRBD1 (5 bases). The CDR3 has 13 residues. V was cut by 6 bases and J by 5 bases, with 13 bases left in between. Germline V gene lookup returns CDR1 MNHEY and CDR2 SVGAGI. CDR3 region: CASRSGTLYGYTF. The CDR3 bases are TGTGCCAGCAGATCCGGGACTCTATATGGCTACACCTTC.

The chain combines TRBV19 with TRBJ2-7, with 12 nucleotides matching TRBD1. V shed 6 bases, J shed 6 bases, and the junction held 3 bases outside the gene matches. CDR3 length equals 13 residues. CDR1 is LNHDA and CDR2 is SQIVND in the germline V gene (reference sequence). CDR3 in DNA: TGTGCCAGTAGCTGGGACAGGGGGCGCGAGCAGTACTTC. This gives the protein CASSWDRGREQYF.

The V call is TRBV19, the J call TRBJ2-6, with 7 positions matching TRBD1. The germline V gene has CDR1 LNHDA and CDR2 SQIVND (reference sequence). V lost 3 bases and J lost 0; bases outside the gene matches: 8. The CDR3 length is 18 residues. This CDR3 reads CASSIAGTAFSGANVLTF. The DNA for the CDR3 is TGTGCCAGTAGTATCGCAGGGACAGCTTTCTCTGGGGCCAACGTCCTGACTTTC.

The rearrangement joins TRBV4-2 to TRBJ2-5; D possibly corresponds to TRBD1 (6 bases). V lost 4 bases, J lost 7 bases, and 19 bases lay in between. The CDR3 spans 15 residues. The V gene's germline CDR1 is LGHNA and CDR2 YNFKEQ. DNA of the CDR3: TGTGCCAGCAGCCTTTCCGGGACAACAGCAGGGACCCAGTACTTC. Its translation is CASSLSGTTAGTQYF.

The sample holds one count of this clone. The CDR3 DNA reads as TGCGCCAGCAGCGTCCGCGGGATCGAAGAGACCCAGTACTTC. Residues: CASSVRGIEETQYF. The gene calls are TRBV5-1 and TRBJ2-5; TRBD2 might be the D (6 bases). V shed 4 bases and J shed 3 bases, with 13 bases lying between them. The germline CDR1 and CDR2 sequences are SGHRS and YFSETQ. The CDR3 contains 14 residues.

The rearrangement uses TRBV19 and TRBJ1-2, with TRBD1 matching 9 bases. The CDR3 runs 14 residues. Per germline, CDR1 LNHDA and CDR2 SQIVND (reference sequence). V gave up 4 bases and J gave up 4 bases; unmatched junction bases: 4. This chain's CDR3 is CASSKQDRGYGYTF. The CDR3 coding sequence is TGTGCCAGTAGTAAACAGGACAGGGGCTATGGCTACACCTTC.

The V gene is TRBV14, the J gene TRBJ1-2; D is perhaps TRBD1 (6 bases). The CDR3 covers 13 residues. Between the trimmed V and J ends, which lost 1 base and 7 bases, there was a span of 10 bases. Germline values: CDR1 SGHDN, CDR2 FVKESK. CDR3 loop: CASSQGGHSGYTF. The CDR3 DNA is TGTGCCAGCAGCCAAGGGGGACACTCTGGCTACACCTTC. The full variable domain, with the rest looked up from reference TRBV14 and TRBJ1-2, is EAGVTQFPSHSVIEKGQTVTLRCDPISGHDNLYWYRRVMGKEIKFLLHFVKESKQDESGMPNNRFLAERTGGTYSTLKVQPAELEDSGVYFCASSQGGHSGYTFGSGTRLTVV.

The V call is TRBV2, the J call TRBJ2-7; D might be TRBD2 (6 bases). The germline V gene encodes CDR1 SNHLY and CDR2 FYNNEI. V gave up 7 bases and J gave up 7 bases, with 17 bases separating them. The CDR3 spans 13 residues. The CDR3 protein is CASKTYARGEQYF. CDR3 in DNA: TGTGCCAGCAAAACCTACGCCCGGGGGGAGCAGTACTTC.

CDR3 residues: CASTPNSKAGQPQHF. The CDR3 DNA reads TGTGCCAGCACTCCCAATTCGAAGGCGGGTCAGCCCCAGCATTTT. The chain joins TRBV11-2 to TRBJ1-5; D unresolved. V dropped 7 bases and J dropped 6 bases, with 19 bases sitting between them. Germline-derived CDR1 and CDR2 are SGHAT and FQNNGV. This CDR3 region has 15 residues.

The chain recombines TRBV7-2 with TRBJ2-3, with D perhaps matching TRBD2 (5 bases). Trimming removed 5 bases from V and 0 bases from J, with 9 bases in between. Germline CDR1 reads SGHTA; CDR2 reads FQGNSA. There are 14 residues in the CDR3. As DNA, the CDR3 is TGTGCCAGCAGCCGGGCGGGTAGCACAGATACGCAGTATTTT. Translated, it gives CASSRAGSTDTQYF.

The chain uses TRBV11-2 and TRBJ2-6, with D possibly matching TRBD1 (6 bases). CDR1 is SGHAT, CDR2 FQNNGV, per germline. V was cut by 0 bases and J by 1 base, with 13 bases left in between. The CDR3 has 18 amino acids. CDR3 loop: CASSLDPGHLSGANVLTF. CDR3 DNA: TGTGCCAGCAGCTTAGACCCGGGACACCTTTCTGGGGCCAACGTCCTGACTTTC. The whole variable domain, remainder taken from reference TRBV11-2 and TRBJ2-6, is EAGVAQSPRYKIIEKRQSVAFWCNPISGHATLYWYQQILGQGPKLLIQFQNNGVVDDSQLPKDRFSAERLKGVDSTLKIQPAKLEDSAVYLCASSLDPGHLSGANVLTFGAGSRLTVL.

The gene calls are TRBV6-1 and TRBJ1-2; TRBD1 agrees at 9 bases. V gave up 3 bases and J gave up 3 bases; unmatched junction bases: 8. This CDR3 is 16 amino acids long. Germline CDR1 is MNHNS and CDR2 is SASEGT. CDR3 residues: CASSDPAGQGYYGYTF. DNA for the CDR3: TGTGCCAGCAGTGACCCCGCGGGACAGGGTTACTATGGCTACACCTTC.

The J gene is TRBJ1-4, the V gene TRBV5-1; D is possibly TRBD1 (6 bases). The CDR3 length is 14 residues. V was shortened by 1 base and J by 8 bases, with 12 bases between the two germline ends. Looked up from germline, CDR1 is SGHRS and CDR2 is YFSETQ. The CDR3 region is CASSLQGLREKLFF. The CDR3 DNA follows: TGCGCCAGCAGCTTGCAGGGGTTGCGAGAAAAACTGTTTTTT.

The sample holds one count of this clone. V is TRBV5-1 and J is TRBJ2-6; TRBD1 agrees at 8 bases. The CDR3 runs to 16 residues. The V and J ends lost 4 bases and 0 bases, in that order; junction bases with no gene match: 3. Germline CDR1 is SGHRS and CDR2 is YFSETQ. The CDR3 loop is CASSKDRASGANVLTF. For the CDR3, the DNA is TGCGCCAGCAGCAAGGACAGGGCCTCTGGGGCCAACGTCCTGACTTTC. The full variable domain, completed using reference TRBV5-1 and TRBJ2-6, is KAGVTQTPRYLIKTRGQQVTLSCSPISGHRSVSWYQQTPGQGLQFLFEYFSETQRNKGNFPGRFSGRQFSNSRSEMNVSTLELGDSALYLCASSKDRASGANVLTFGAGSRLTVL.

This chain uses TRBV25-1 with TRBJ2-5; 9 bases match TRBD1. From germline, CDR1 is MGHDK and CDR2 SYGVNS. With 4 bases clipped from V and 3 bases from J, the junction kept 6 bases outside the gene matches. This CDR3 comprises 15 residues. The CDR3 reads CASSAPGTGKETQYF. CDR3 in DNA: TGTGCCAGCAGTGCTCCCGGGACAGGGAAAGAGACCCAGTACTTC.

V and J are TRBV4-3 and TRBJ1-1; D call uncertain. Germline V gene data show CDR1 as LGHNA and CDR2 as YSLEER. The CDR3 is 11 residues long. Trimming left V 5 bases short and J 2 bases short, with 3 bases between. CDR3 amino acids: CASSTNTEAFF. The CDR3 nucleotides read TGCGCCAGCAGCACTAACACTGAAGCTTTCTTT.

This rearrangement joins TRBV2 to TRBJ2-6, with D tentatively TRBD1 (5 bases). Trimming left V 3 bases short and J 2 bases short, with 5 bases between. This CDR3 spans 14 amino acids. The V gene's germline CDR1 is SNHLY and CDR2 FYNNEI. In DNA, the CDR3 is TGTGCCAGCAGTGAGGGGCCTGGGGCCAACGTCCTGACTTTC. Its protein is CASSEGPGANVLTF.

V usage is TRBV19 and J usage is TRBJ2-7; D is perhaps TRBD2 (5 bases). The CDR3 loop spans 13 amino acids. Trimming removed 5 bases from V and 5 bases from J, with 13 bases in between. In germline, CDR1 is LNHDA, CDR2 SQIVND (reference sequence). CDR3 protein: CASSPTRFHEQYF. The CDR3 bases are TGTGCCAGTAGTCCCACTAGGTTCCACGAGCAGTACTTC. The whole variable domain, remainder taken from reference TRBV19 and TRBJ2-7, is DGGITQSPKYLFRKEGQNVTLSCEQNLNHDAMYWYRQDPGQGLRLIYYSQIVNDFQKGDIAEGYSVSREKKESFPLTVTSAQKNPTAFYLCASSPTRFHEQYFGPGTRLTVT.

This clone appeared a few times. Here the CDR3 reads CASSPTGVIGYEQYF. In DNA, the CDR3 is TGCGCCAGCAGCCCAACAGGGGTAATAGGCTACGAGCAGTACTTC. The chain carries TRBV5-1 and TRBJ2-7; 7 bases match TRBD1. Germline CDR1 is SGHRS and CDR2 is YFSETQ. This CDR3 has 15 amino acids. Unmatched junction bases numbered 10, after V lost 4 bases and J lost 3 bases.

This clone was counted only a few times. The V and J genes are TRBV4-3 and TRBJ1-6; D possibly corresponds to TRBD1 (6 bases). V shed 3 bases and J shed 7 bases, with 16 bases lying between them. This CDR3 has 16 amino acids. CDR1 is LGHNA and CDR2 is YSLEER in the germline V gene. The CDR3 sequence is CASSQFLQGSNSPLHF. CDR3 nucleotide sequence: TGCGCCAGCAGCCAGTTTCTTCAGGGGAGCAATTCACCCCTCCACTTT.